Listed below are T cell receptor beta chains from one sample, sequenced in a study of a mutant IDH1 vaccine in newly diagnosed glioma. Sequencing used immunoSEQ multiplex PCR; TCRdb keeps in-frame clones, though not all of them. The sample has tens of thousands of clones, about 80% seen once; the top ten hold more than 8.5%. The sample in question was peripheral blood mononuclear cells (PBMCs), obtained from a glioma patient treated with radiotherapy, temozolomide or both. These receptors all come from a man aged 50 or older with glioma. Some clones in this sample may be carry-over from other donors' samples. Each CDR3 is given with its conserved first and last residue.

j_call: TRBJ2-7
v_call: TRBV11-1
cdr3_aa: CASTSKNSYEQYF

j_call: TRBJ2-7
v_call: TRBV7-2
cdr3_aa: CASGIWTTSYEQYF

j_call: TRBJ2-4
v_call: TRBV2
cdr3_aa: CASSNGLAGGLRYF

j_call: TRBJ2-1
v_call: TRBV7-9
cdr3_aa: CASSLFPDNEQFF

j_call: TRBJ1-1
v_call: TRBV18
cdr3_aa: CASSPGRGGNTEAFF

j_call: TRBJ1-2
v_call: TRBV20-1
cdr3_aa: CSARDINGYTF

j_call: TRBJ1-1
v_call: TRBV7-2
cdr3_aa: CASSFSNDPNTEAFF

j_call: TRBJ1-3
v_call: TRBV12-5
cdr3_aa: CASGTQPLGFSGNTIYF

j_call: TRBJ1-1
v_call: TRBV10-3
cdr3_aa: CAITAKVNTEAFF

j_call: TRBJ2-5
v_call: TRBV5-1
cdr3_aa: CASSPVLEETQYF

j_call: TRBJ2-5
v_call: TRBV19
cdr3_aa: CASSITQGGGQETQYF

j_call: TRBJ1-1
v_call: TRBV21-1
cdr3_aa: CALTGEAFF

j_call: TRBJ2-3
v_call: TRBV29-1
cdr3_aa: CSVTGGSTDTQYF

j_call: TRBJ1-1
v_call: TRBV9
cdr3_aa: CASSVAGDTEAFF

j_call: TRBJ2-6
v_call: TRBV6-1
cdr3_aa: CASSDDSSGANVLTF

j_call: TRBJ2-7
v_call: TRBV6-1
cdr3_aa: CASSPDEQGSYEQYF

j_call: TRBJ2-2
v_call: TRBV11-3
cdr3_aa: CASSPTAGITGELFF

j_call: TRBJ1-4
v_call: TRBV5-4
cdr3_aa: CASSSGAANEKLFF

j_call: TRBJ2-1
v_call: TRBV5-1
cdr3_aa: CASSSLPSGNNEQFF

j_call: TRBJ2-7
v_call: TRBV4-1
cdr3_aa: CASSLSGTGAYEQYF

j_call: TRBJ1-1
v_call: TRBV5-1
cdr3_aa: CASSLDGLAEAFF

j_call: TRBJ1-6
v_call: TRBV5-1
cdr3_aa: CASSYQPLTGANSPLHF

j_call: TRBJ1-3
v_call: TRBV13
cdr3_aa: CASVRGASGNTIYF

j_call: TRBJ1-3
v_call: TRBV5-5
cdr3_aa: CASSSGQTRRGNTIYF

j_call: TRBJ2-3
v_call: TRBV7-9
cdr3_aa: CASSLGATDTQYF

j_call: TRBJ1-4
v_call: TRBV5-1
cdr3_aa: CASSQQGAHEKLFF

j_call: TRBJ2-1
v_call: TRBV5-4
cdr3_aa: CASSLEWVGEQFF

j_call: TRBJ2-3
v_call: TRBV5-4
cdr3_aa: CASSLRLAGNSDTQYF

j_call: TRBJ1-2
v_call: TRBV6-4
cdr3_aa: CASSDSPGLGYTF

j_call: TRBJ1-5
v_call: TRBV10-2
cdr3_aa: CASSDAAGGNQPQHF

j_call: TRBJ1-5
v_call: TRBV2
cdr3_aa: CASRVETGGRQPQHF

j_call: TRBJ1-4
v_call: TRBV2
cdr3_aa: CASSPTEKLFF

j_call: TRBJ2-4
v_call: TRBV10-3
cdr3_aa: CANQGRTNLAKNIQYF

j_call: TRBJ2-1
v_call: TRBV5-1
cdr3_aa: CASSPLTIEVRYNEQFF

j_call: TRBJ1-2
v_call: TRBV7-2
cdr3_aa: CASSEWSGTGYTF

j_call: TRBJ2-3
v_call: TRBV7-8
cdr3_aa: CASSSTPSSTDTQYF

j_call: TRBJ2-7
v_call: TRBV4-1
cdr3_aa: CASSQDFLGSGAYEQYF

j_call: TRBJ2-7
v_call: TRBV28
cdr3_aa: CASSTGGTNYEQYF

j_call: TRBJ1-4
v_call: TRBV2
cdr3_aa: CASKQEDEKLFF

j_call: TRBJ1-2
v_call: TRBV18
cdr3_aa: CASSPVATNYGYTF

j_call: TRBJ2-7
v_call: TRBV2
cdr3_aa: CASSERQGPTYEQYF

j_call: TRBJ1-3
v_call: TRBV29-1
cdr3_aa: CSVGTGGAGNTIYF

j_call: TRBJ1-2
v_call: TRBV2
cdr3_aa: CASSVGRVGTF

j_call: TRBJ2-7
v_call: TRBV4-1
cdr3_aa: CASSQGAGPYEQYF

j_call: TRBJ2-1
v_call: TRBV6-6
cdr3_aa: CASSPDNEQFF

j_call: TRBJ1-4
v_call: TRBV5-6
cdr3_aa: CASSPIRGGEKLFF

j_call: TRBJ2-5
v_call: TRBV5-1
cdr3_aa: CASSPGPSGPQYF

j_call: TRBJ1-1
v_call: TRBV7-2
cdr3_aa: CASALTISGTEAFF

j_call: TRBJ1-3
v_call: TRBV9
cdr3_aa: CASSHNSNTIYF

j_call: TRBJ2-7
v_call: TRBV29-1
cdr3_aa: CSVGLRDRLSYEQYF

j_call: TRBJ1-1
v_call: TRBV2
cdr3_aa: CASSEERAGDTEAFF

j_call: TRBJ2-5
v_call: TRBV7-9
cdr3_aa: CASSLRTEQETQYF

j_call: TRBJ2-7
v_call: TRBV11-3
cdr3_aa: CASSLVLPEQYF

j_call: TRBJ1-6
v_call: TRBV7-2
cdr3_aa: CASSETGVSSPLHF

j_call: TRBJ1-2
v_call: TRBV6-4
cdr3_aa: CASSDQENYGYTF

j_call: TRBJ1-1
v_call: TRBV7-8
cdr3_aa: CASRKMNTEAFF

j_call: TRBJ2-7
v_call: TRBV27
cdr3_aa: CASSLGPWDRLEYF

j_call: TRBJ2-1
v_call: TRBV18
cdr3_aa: CASSPQLAGFSYNEQFF

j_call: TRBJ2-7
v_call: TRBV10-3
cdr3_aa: CATRTGMGEQYF

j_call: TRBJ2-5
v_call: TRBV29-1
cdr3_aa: CSVDPHDRVGETQYF